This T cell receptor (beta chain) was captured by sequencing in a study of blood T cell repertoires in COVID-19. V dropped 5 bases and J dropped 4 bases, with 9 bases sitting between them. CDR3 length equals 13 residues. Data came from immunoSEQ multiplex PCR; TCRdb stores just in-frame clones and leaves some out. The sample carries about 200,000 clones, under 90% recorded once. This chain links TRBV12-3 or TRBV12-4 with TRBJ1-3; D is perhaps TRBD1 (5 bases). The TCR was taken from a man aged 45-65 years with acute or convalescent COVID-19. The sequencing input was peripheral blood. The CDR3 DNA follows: TGTGCCAGCAGTGCCCGACAGGGAAACACCATATATTTT. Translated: CASSARQGNTIYF.